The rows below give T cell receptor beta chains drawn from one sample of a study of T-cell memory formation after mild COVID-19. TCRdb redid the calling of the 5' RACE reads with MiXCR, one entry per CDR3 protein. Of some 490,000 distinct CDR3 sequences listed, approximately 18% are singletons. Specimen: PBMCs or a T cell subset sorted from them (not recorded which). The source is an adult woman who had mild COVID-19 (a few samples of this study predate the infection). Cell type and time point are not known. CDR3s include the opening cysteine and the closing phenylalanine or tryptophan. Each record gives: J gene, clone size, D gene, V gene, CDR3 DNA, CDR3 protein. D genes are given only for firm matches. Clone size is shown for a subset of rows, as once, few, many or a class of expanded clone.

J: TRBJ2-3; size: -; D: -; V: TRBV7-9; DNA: TGTGCCAGCAGCCCTGCAGCCAGGACTGTGGCAGATACGCAGTATTTT; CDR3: CASSPAARTVADTQYF
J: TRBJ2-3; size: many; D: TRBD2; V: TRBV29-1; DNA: TGCAGCGTTCATCTAGCGGGAGGCACAGATACGCAGTATTTT; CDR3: CSVHLAGGTDTQYF
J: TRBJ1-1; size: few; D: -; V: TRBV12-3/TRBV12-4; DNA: TGTGCCAGCAGGCCCCCGGGACACCATGAAGCTTTCTTT; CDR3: CASRPPGHHEAFF
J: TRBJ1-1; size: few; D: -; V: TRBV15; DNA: TGTGCCACCAGCAGAAGGGGGGGGAACACTGAAGCTTTCTTT; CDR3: CATSRRGGNTEAFF
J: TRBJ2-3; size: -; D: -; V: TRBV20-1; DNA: TGCAGTGCTAGCAAACAGGAAACAGATACGCAGTATTTT; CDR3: CSASKQETDTQYF
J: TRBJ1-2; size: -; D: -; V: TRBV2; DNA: TGTGCCAGCAGGGAAGGAGCAGGAGCCTATGGCTACACCTTC; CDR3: CASREGAGAYGYTF
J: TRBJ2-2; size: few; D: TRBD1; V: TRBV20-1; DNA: TGCAGTGCTAGAGACGACAGGGCGTCGGGCACCGGGGAGCTGTTTTTT; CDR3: CSARDDRASGTGELFF
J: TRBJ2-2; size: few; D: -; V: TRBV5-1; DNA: TGCGCCAGCAGCTTGGATCGCGGGGAGCTGTTTTTT; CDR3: CASSLDRGELFF
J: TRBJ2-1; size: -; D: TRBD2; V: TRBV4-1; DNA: TGCGCCAGCAGCCAGGCTAGCGGTTTCAATGAGCAGTTCTTC; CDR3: CASSQASGFNEQFF
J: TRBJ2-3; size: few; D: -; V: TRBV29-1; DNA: TGCAGCGTTCAGCCGAGCACAGATACGCAGTATTTT; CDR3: CSVQPSTDTQYF
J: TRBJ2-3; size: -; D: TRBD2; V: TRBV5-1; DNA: TGCGCCAGCAGCTTGCCACTAGCGGGGAGCACAGATACGCAGTATTTT; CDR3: CASSLPLAGSTDTQYF
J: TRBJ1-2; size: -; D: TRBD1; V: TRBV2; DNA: TGTGCCAGCAGTTTCCGACAGGGGGTTGAAGGCTACACCTTC; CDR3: CASSFRQGVEGYTF
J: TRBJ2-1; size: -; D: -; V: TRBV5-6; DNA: TGTGCCAGCAGCTTGGGATATAGGGGATACAATGAGCAGTTCTTC; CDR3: CASSLGYRGYNEQFF
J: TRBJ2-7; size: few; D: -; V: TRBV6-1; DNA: TGTGCCAGCAGCGAAACAGGGCTCCACGAGCAGTACTTC; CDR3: CASSETGLHEQYF
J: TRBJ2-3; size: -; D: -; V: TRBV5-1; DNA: TGCGCCAGCAGCTTGGGGGGAATGACTAGCACAGATACGCAGTATTTT; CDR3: CASSLGGMTSTDTQYF
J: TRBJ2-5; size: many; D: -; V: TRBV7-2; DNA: TGTGCCAGCAGCTACCCCCCAGAGACCCAGTACTTC; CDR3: CASSYPPETQYF
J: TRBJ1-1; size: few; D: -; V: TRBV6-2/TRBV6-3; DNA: TGTGCCAGCAGTTACTCAATCGCAGGGACTGAAGCTTTCTTT; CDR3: CASSYSIAGTEAFF
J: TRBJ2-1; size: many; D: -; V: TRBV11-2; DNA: TGTGCCAGCAGCTTGTATTGGGGCAATGAGCAGTTCTTC; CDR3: CASSLYWGNEQFF
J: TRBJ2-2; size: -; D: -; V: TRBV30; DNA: TGTGCCTGGAGTCCACCACCCGCCGCCGGGGAGCTGTTTTTT; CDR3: CAWSPPPAAGELFF
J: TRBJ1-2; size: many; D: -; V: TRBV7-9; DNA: TGTGCCAGCAGCTTAGTAAGGGCCTATGGCTACACCTTC; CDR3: CASSLVRAYGYTF
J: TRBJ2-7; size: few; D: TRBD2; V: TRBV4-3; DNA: TGCGCCAGCAGCCAAGCCCCCGGGGCTAGCGGGAGGAAGGACTACGAGCAGTACTTC; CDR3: CASSQAPGASGRKDYEQYF
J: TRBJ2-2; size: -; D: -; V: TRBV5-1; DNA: TGCGCCAGCAGCGTGTATTCTAACACCGGGGAGCTGTTTTTT; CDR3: CASSVYSNTGELFF
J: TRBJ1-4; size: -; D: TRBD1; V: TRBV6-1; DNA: TGTGCCAGTATACAGGGGGGGACTAATGAAAAACTGTTTTTT; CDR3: CASIQGGTNEKLFF
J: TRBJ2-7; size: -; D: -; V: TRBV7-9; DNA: TGTGCCAGCAGCCCGGGCCTGGGACTCCGGACCCACGAGCAGTACTTC; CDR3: CASSPGLGLRTHEQYF
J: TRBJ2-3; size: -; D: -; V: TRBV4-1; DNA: TGCGCCAGCAGCCAAGGGCATGGGGGCGTAGATACGCAGTATTTT; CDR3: CASSQGHGGVDTQYF
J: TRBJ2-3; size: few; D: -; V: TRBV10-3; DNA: TGTGCCATCAGTGAGGTGTCAGGGGCGTACACAGATACGCAGTATTTT; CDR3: CAISEVSGAYTDTQYF
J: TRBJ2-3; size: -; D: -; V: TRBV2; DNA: TGTGCCAGCAGTGAAGCGACCTGGGGTACGCAGTATTTT; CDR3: CASSEATWGTQYF
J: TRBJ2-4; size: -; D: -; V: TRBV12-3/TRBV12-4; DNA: TGTGCCAGCAGTTTAATTAGCGGCTTAGCCAAAAACATTCAGTACTTC; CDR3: CASSLISGLAKNIQYF
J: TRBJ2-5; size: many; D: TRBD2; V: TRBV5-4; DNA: TGTGCCAGCAGCTTGGGACTAGCGGGGGCTGAGACCCAGTACTTC; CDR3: CASSLGLAGAETQYF
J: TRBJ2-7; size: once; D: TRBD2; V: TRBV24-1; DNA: TGTGCCACCAGTGGGGGAGGGGACTACGAGCAGTACTTC; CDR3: CATSGGGDYEQYF
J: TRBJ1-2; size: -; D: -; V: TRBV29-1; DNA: TGCAGCGTTCTCGGTACAATTAACTATGGCTACACCTTC; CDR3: CSVLGTINYGYTF
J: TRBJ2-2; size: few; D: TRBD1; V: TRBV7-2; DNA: TGTGCCAGCAGCTTAGTGGCAGGGGGAGCGAACACCGGGGAGCTGTTTTTT; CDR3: CASSLVAGGANTGELFF
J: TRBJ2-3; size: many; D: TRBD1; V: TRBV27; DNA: TGTGCCAGCAGTTTTTCGAGGGGGCAAGGCACAGATACGCAGTATTTT; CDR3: CASSFSRGQGTDTQYF
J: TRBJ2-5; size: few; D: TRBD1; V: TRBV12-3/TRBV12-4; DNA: TGTGCCAGCAGGTCTCCGGGACAGGGTGCGACCCAGTACTTC; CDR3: CASRSPGQGATQYF
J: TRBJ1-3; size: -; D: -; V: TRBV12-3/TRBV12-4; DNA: TGTGCCAGCAGTTCATTCCCGGGCCCGGGGAACACCATATATTTT; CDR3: CASSSFPGPGNTIYF
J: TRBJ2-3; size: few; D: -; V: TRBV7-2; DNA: TGTGCCAGCAGCTTACCACGAACGTTCACAGATACGCAGTATTTT; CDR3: CASSLPRTFTDTQYF
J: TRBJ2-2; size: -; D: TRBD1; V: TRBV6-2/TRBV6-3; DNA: TGTGCCAGCGGGACAGCGAGGGATTTCAGCGCCGGGGAGCTGTTTTTT; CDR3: CASGTARDFSAGELFF
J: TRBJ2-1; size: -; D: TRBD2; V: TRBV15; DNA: TGTGCCACCAGCAGAGGAGGCGGGGGGGCCAGGGAGCAGTTCTTC; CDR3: CATSRGGGGAREQFF
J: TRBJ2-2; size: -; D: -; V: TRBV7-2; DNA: TGTGCCAGCAGCTTAGATGGTTGGGACACCGGGGAGCTGTTTTTT; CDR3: CASSLDGWDTGELFF
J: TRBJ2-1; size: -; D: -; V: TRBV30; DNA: TGTGCCTGGAGACCTTGGGGGGCTACCTACAATGAGCAGTTCTTC; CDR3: CAWRPWGATYNEQFF
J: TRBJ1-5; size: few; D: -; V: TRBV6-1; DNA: TGTGCCAGCAGTGAAGCAATCAACAGGGAAGTTCAGCCCCAGCATTTT; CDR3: CASSEAINREVQPQHF
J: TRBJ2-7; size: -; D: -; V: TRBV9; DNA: TGTGCCAGCAGCGGAGGGACGGTTGGTGAGCAGTACTTC; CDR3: CASSGGTVGEQYF
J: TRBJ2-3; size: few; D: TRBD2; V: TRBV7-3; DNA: TGTGCCAGCAGCCAGGGAGTAGCGGGATTCTCAGATACGCAGTATTTT; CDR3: CASSQGVAGFSDTQYF
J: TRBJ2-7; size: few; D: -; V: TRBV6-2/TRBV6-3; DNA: TGTGCCAGCAGTTACTCGGGCGCCGCTCGGGACGAGCAGTACTTC; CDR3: CASSYSGAARDEQYF
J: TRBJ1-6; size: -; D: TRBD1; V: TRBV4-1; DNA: TGCGCCAGCAGCCAGCCGGGACAGGGAGTTTCACCCCTCCACTTT; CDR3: CASSQPGQGVSPLHF
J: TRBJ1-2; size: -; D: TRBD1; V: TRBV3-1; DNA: TGTGCCAGCAGCCTAGGGACAGCAATTAACTATGGCTACACCTTC; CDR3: CASSLGTAINYGYTF
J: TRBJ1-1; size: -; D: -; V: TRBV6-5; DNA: TGTGCCAGCAGTACTGGGGCAGGGAGTTGGGACACTGAAGCTTTCTTT; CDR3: CASSTGAGSWDTEAFF
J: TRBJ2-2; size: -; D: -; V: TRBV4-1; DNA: TGCGCCAGCAGCCAAGATTGGGGGCGGTACACCGGGGAGCTGTTTTTT; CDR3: CASSQDWGRYTGELFF
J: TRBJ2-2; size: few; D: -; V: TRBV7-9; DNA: TGTGCCAGCAGCTTGTCTGAGGCGAACACCGGGGAGCTGTTTTTT; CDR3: CASSLSEANTGELFF
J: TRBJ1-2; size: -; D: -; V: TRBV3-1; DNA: TGTGCCAGCAGCCCCCTAACACGGACCGGCTACACCTTC; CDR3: CASSPLTRTGYTF
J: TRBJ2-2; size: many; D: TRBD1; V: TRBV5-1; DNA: TGCGCCAGCAGCTTGGTGGCACAGGGGACCGGGGAGCTGTTTTTT; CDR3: CASSLVAQGTGELFF
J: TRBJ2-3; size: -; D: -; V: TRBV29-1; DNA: TGCAGCGTTGAGGTCTCTAGCACAGATACGCAGTATTTT; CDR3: CSVEVSSTDTQYF
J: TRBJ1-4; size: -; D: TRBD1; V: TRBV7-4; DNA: TGTGCCAGCAGCTTAGTTCGTCGCAGGGGGCAGAGAAATGAAAAACTGTTTTTT; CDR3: CASSLVRRRGQRNEKLFF
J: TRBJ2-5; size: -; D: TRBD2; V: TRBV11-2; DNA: TGTGCCAGTTCTACACTTCTAGCGGGAGGGGAGACCCAGTACTTC; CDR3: CASSTLLAGGETQYF
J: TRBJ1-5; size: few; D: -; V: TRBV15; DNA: TGTGCCACCACCCTTGGTGGCCAGCCCCAGCATTTT; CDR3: CATTLGGQPQHF
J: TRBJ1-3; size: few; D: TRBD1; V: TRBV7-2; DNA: TGTGCCAGCAGCCCTCAGGGGGCGCTTGGAAACACCATATATTTT; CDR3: CASSPQGALGNTIYF
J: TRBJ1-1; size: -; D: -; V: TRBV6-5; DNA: TGTGCCAGCAGTCGGACGGGACAATCAATGAACACTGAAGCTTTCTTT; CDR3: CASSRTGQSMNTEAFF
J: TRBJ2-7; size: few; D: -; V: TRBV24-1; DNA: TGTGCCACCAGTGATTCCGGACAGACCTACGAGCAGTACTTC; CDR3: CATSDSGQTYEQYF
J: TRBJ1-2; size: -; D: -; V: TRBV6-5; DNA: TGTGCCAGCAGTCCCACCTGGGCTAACTATGGCTACACCTTC; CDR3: CASSPTWANYGYTF
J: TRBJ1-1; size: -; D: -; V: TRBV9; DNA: TGTGCCAGCAGTGATGGTGGTTTCTCTGAAGCTTTCTTT; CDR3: CASSDGGFSEAFF